The next 11 T cell receptor beta chains were all read from a single sample in a study of identical twins. TCRdb analysed the 5' RACE reads with MiXCR anew, one entry per CDR3 protein. The table includes hundreds of thousands of distinct CDR3 sequences, less than 10% detected once. These same records also appear under a second study, on yellow fever vaccine responses in identical twins.

The specimen sequenced was PBMCs. The receptors shown here come from a woman between 18 and 29 years old in good health.

V and J are TRBV7-8 and TRBJ2-5; TRBD2 agrees at 14 bases. With 3 bases clipped from V and 5 bases from J, the junction kept 11 bases outside the gene matches. CDR1 is SGHVS and CDR2 is FQNEAQ in the germline V gene. The CDR3 has 18 residues. The DNA for the CDR3 is TGTGCCAGCAGCTTCCCCTCGACTAGCGGGAGGGGGCGGGAGACCCAGTACTTC. Its protein is CASSFPSTSGRGRETQYF. Full variable domain (missing parts from reference TRBV7-8 and TRBJ2-5): GAGVSQSPRYKVAKRGQDVALRCDPISGHVSLFWYQQALGQGPEFLTYFQNEAQLDKSGLPSDRFFAERPEGSVSTLKIQRTQQEDSAVYLCASSFPSTSGRGRETQYFGPGTRLLVL.

This clonotype was seen a handful of times. The genes are TRBV9 and TRBJ2-7; tentatively, D is TRBD2 (6 bases). V was shortened by 0 bases and J by 2 bases, with 33 bases between the two germline ends. Germline CDR1 is SGDLS and CDR2 is YYNGEE. The CDR3 sequence is 22 residues long. The CDR3 region is CASSVGTPRREGRVWKTYEQYF. DNA of the CDR3: TGTGCCAGCAGCGTAGGGACCCCCCGGCGGGAAGGCAGGGTGTGGAAAACCTACGAGCAGTACTTC.

This clonotype was seen at least ten times. This chain connects TRBV5-5 to TRBJ1-2; D is undetermined. Germline CDR1 reads SGHKS; CDR2 reads YYEKEE (reference sequence). V shed 6 bases and J shed 8 bases, with 23 bases lying between them. The CDR3 totals 15 residues. The CDR3 protein is CASTTPVLRLGGYTF. The DNA for the CDR3 is TGTGCCAGCACCACCCCCGTGTTGCGGTTAGGAGGCTACACCTTC.

The chain is built from TRBV5-5 and TRBJ2-3; the D gene is possibly TRBD2 (6 bases). The CDR3 extends over 17 amino acids. V lost 4 bases and J lost 3, with 21 bases in between. Germline loops: CDR1 SGHKS, CDR2 YYEKEE (reference sequence). CDR3 nucleotides: TGTGCCAGCAGCCAGCGAGTCGACGGGGGTATAACAGATACGCAGTATTTT. It yields the protein CASSQRVDGGITDTQYF.

This clonotype has more than one count but fewer than ten. V and J are TRBV5-1 and TRBJ1-1, with 7 bases fitting TRBD1. Germline CDR1 reads SGHRS; CDR2 reads YFSETQ. CDR3 length: 16 amino acids. With V trimmed by 4 bases and J by 2 bases, 11 bases remained unmatched. CDR3 residues: CASSQTGLGANTEAFF. DNA of the CDR3: TGCGCCAGCAGCCAGACAGGGCTAGGGGCCAACACTGAAGCTTTCTTT.

V is TRBV28 and J is TRBJ2-7, with 8 bases matching TRBD2. Germline V CDR1 and CDR2: MDHEN, SYDVKM. The CDR3 contains 13 residues. The V and J ends lost 5 bases and 4 bases, in that order; junction bases with no gene match: 4. The CDR3 spells CASSHQREYEQYF. The CDR3 DNA sequence: TGTGCCAGCAGTCACCAGCGGGAGTACGAGCAGTACTTC. Full variable domain (missing parts from reference TRBV28 and TRBJ2-7): DVKVTQSSRYLVKRTGEKVFLECVQDMDHENMFWYRQDPGLGLRLIYFSYDVKMKEKGDIPEGYSVSREKKERFSLILESASTNQTSMYLCASSHQREYEQYFGPGTRLTVT.

This clonotype has ten or more counts. The chain couples TRBV20-1 to TRBJ2-4; 7 bases align to TRBD2. Germline loops: CDR1 DFQATT, CDR2 SNEGSKA (reference sequence). The length of the CDR3 is 14 residues. The ends lost 0 bases at V and 7 bases at J; junction bases unmatched: 6. DNA for the CDR3: TGCAGTGCTAGAGAACTAGCCGGGGGGAACATTCAGTACTTC. Residues: CSARELAGGNIQYF.

The chain combines TRBV28 with TRBJ2-7; a weak D match, TRBD2 (7 bases). The CDR3 length is 14 residues. Per the germline V gene, CDR1 is MDHEN and CDR2 is SYDVKM. V lost 3 bases and J lost 5, with 14 bases in between. The DNA of the CDR3 is TGTGCCAGCAGTTTCGCGGGGGCGCGGGACGAGCAGTACTTC. Translated, it gives CASSFAGARDEQYF.

This clonotype was seen many times. This chain connects TRBV20-1 to TRBJ2-1; D is undetermined. Trimming removed 6 bases at V and 0 bases at J, with 9 bases between. The CDR3 runs 13 residues. Germline CDR1 reads DFQATT; CDR2 reads SNEGSKA (reference sequence). CDR3: CSAASSSYNEQFF. CDR3 bases: TGCAGTGCCGCTTCAAGCTCCTACAATGAGCAGTTCTTC.

This clonotype was counted many times. The gene calls are TRBV6-2 or TRBV6-3 and TRBJ2-2, with D possibly TRBD1 on 5 matching bases. Per germline, CDR1 MNHEY and CDR2 SVGEGT. The CDR3 has 16 residues. Trimming pared 0 bases from V and 3 bases from J, leaving 11 bases between. CDR3 bases: TGTGCCAGCAGTTACTCGCCTCCACAGGACACCGGGGAGCTGTTTTTT. Encoded protein: CASSYSPPQDTGELFF.

In its sample, this clonotype was seen a few times. CDR3 coding DNA: TGTGCCACCAGTGCCAAGCCACTAGCGGCATACAATGAGCAGTTCTTC. This translates into CATSAKPLAAYNEQFF. V usage is TRBV24-1 and J usage is TRBJ2-1; 8 bases are shared with TRBD2. The germline CDR1 and CDR2 sequences are KGHDR and SFDVKD. V lost 5 bases to trimming and J lost 4 bases; unmatched junction nucleotides: 9. The CDR3 spans 16 residues.